Each of the 19 T cell receptor beta chains below was sequenced from the same sample in a study of T cells in Graves' hyperthyroidism and ophthalmopathy. TCR beta CDR3 regions were amplified from RNA transcripts. Using the HTBI primer set, a first-round RT-PCR was run on the TCR CDR3. Via MiXCR, TCRdb re-called the multiplex PCR reads, giving one row per CDR3 protein. The sample yields about 96,000 distinct CDR3 sequences, roughly 56% seen once. The sequenced sample consisted of blood. The receptors here all came from a woman aged 35 to 49 with Graves' hyperthyroidism.

On this clonotype: A much larger clonotype is one base distant, so this may be a read error. The CDR3 end shows no conserved phenylalanine or tryptophan, and so a read error is likely. The chain recombines TRBV19 with TRBJ2-7, with 10 bases lining up with TRBD1. The CDR3 has 14 residues. The germline V gene encodes CDR1 LNHDA and CDR2 SQIVND (reference sequence). V lost 6 bases and J lost 6; bases outside the gene matches: 8. CDR3 bases: TGTGCCAGTAGCCCGGGACAGGGGTATGGCGAGCAGTACCTC. Its protein is CASSPGQGYGEQYL.

The chain joins TRBV7-9 to TRBJ2-1; D perhaps matches TRBD1 (5 bases). The CDR3 has 13 amino acids. Trimming left V 4 bases short and J 1 base short, with 5 bases between. Germline loops: CDR1 SEHNR, CDR2 FQNEAQ (reference sequence). CDR3 bases: TGTGCCAGCAGCTCAGGGTCCTACAATGAGCAGTTCTTC. Its protein is CASSSGSYNEQFF.

The chain joins TRBV7-8 to TRBJ2-5, with 7 bases that match TRBD1. Germline V gene data show CDR1 as SGHVS and CDR2 as FQNEAQ. The V and J ends lost 5 bases and 9 bases, in that order; junction bases with no gene match: 15. The CDR3 is made up of 15 amino acids. The CDR3 reads CASSHDRVSNQPQYF. Written as DNA, the CDR3 is TGTGCCAGCAGCCACGACAGGGTGAGCAATCAGCCCCAGTACTTC.

Worth noting for this clonotype: Just one base apart from a much larger clone, this may be a read error. The chain combines TRBV7-8 with TRBJ1-1, with TRBD1 identical over 7 bases. The CDR3 loop spans 14 amino acids. From germline, CDR1 is SGHVS and CDR2 FQNEAQ. The CDR3 sequence: CASSPGTAKTEAFF. The CDR3 bases are TGCGCCAGCAGCCCCGGGACAGCTAAGACTGAAGCTTTCTTT.

This chain joins TRBV7-9 and TRBJ1-2; 10 bases line up with TRBD1. The ends lost 1 base at V and 8 bases at J; junction bases unmatched: 7. The CDR3 runs 15 residues. Germline CDR1 and CDR2: SEHNR and FQNEAQ (reference sequence). CDR3 DNA: TGTGCCAGCAGCTTAGGGGACAGGGGTTTTTTCGGCTACACCTTC. This sequence encodes CASSLGDRGFFGYTF.

This clonotype appeared a few times. Lacking the conserved final phenylalanine or tryptophan, this CDR3 likely reflects a read error. The chain employs TRBV2 and TRBJ2-5; 7 positions agree with TRBD1. CDR3 length: 15 amino acids. The ends lost 5 bases at V and 5 bases at J; junction bases unmatched: 11. Germline CDR1 is SNHLY and CDR2 is FYNNEI. The CDR3 here is CASSYSGGSAETQYL. In nucleotides, the CDR3 is TGTGCCAGCAGTTACTCAGGGGGTTCCGCGGAGACCCAGTACCTC.

The chain is built from TRBV7-9 and TRBJ2-7; 10 nucleotides align to TRBD1. With V trimmed by 1 base and J by 3 bases, 3 bases remained unmatched. Germline CDR1 and CDR2: SEHNR and FQNEAQ (reference sequence). The CDR3 contains 15 residues. This CDR3 is CASSLGDRGVYEQYF. As DNA, the CDR3 is TGTGCCAGCAGCTTAGGGGACAGGGGAGTCTACGAGCAGTACTTC.

The chain links TRBV6-5 to TRBJ2-7; 10 nucleotides line up with TRBD1. Germline lookup yields CDR1 MNHEY and CDR2 SVGAGI. V trimming: 4 bases; J trimming: 6 bases; junction bases outside the gene matches: 6. The CDR3 sequence is 14 residues long. CDR3 bases: TGTGCCAGCAGTTCGACAGGGGGCTCTTGCGAGCAGTACTTC. It translates to CASSSTGGSCEQYF.

This chain uses TRBV7-8 with TRBJ1-5; TRBD1 matches 10 bases. The junction had 5 bases not matched to a gene; V was cut back by 5 bases and J by 7 bases. The CDR3 has 14 amino acids. CDR1 and CDR2 (germline): SGHVS, FQNEAQ. The CDR3 protein is CASSHGQGGQPQHF. As DNA, the CDR3 is TGTGCCAGCAGCCATGGACAGGGGGGACAGCCCCAGCATTTT. The variable domain in full, with the rest retrieved from reference TRBV7-8 and TRBJ1-5, is GAGVSQSPRYKVAKRGQDVALRCDPISGHVSLFWYQQALGQGPEFLTYFQNEAQLDKSGLPSDRFFAERPEGSVSTLKIQRTQQEDSAVYLCASSHGQGGQPQHFGDGTRLSIL.

Details on this clonotype: The junction and the germline gene differ at one end; a read error may be behind it. The chain carries TRBV7-7 and TRBJ2-5; 8 bases agree with TRBD2. There are 13 residues in the CDR3. The germline V gene encodes CDR1 SSHAT and CDR2 FNYEAQ (reference sequence). This chain's CDR3 is CASSRSGTETQYF. The CDR3 nucleotides read TGTGCTAGCAGCCGTAGCGGGACGGAGACCCAGTACTTC.

This chain uses TRBV6-6 with TRBJ2-2; 12 positions match TRBD2. Germline CDR1 MNHNY, CDR2 SVGAGI (reference sequence). V shed 3 bases and J 4 bases; nucleotides not matched to a gene: 6. This CDR3 contains 17 residues. This CDR3 reads CASSYSLAGGFTGELFF. Written as DNA, the CDR3 is TGTGCCAGCAGTTATTCTCTAGCGGGAGGGTTCACCGGGGAGCTGTTTTTT.

DNA for the CDR3: TGTGCCATCAGTGCGGCCGGACAGCCCCAGCATTTT. Its protein is CAISAAGQPQHF. The rearrangement joins TRBV10-3 to TRBJ1-5; D remains unclear. Germline V gene data show CDR1 as ENHRY and CDR2 as SYGVKD. The length of the CDR3 is 12 residues. V dropped 4 bases and J dropped 7 bases, with 8 bases sitting between them.

In this sample, this clonotype turned up many times. This rearrangement joins TRBV6-5 to TRBJ1-6; no definite D call. The CDR3 contains 13 residues. V was clipped by 6 bases and J by 13 bases, with 16 bases between them. Germline CDR1 and CDR2: MNHEY and SVGAGI. The CDR3 bases are TGTGCCAGCAGCGAAACCGGGGTCGGGCCCCTCCACTTT. This translates into CASSETGVGPLHF.

This CDR3 is CASSSIQGITSTDTQYF. The CDR3 region has the DNA TGTGCCAGCAGTTCCATACAGGGGATAACTAGCACAGATACGCAGTATTTT. The V and J genes are TRBV2 and TRBJ2-3, with TRBD1 matching 7 bases. Trimming cost V 5 bases and J 0 bases; bases outside gene matches: 11. The CDR3 has 17 amino acids. Germline CDR1 SNHLY, CDR2 FYNNEI.

The chain uses TRBV29-1 and TRBJ2-2, with a tentative D call TRBD2 (5 bases). Germline V CDR1 and CDR2: SQVTM, ANQGSEA. V dropped 7 bases and J dropped 0 bases, with 9 bases sitting between them. The CDR3 is 13 residues long. CDR3: CSAGSTNTGELFF. CDR3 sequence (DNA): TGCAGCGCGGGAAGTACGAACACCGGGGAGCTGTTTTTT.

The CDR3 loop is CATSRAGRVAENYGYTF. DNA for the CDR3: TGTGCCACCAGCAGAGCCGGCAGGGTGGCCGAGAACTATGGCTACACCTTC. V is TRBV15 and J is TRBJ1-2, with a weak D call TRBD1 (5 bases). In germline, CDR1 is LNHNV, CDR2 YYDKDF (reference sequence). The CDR3 runs to 17 residues. V lost 1 base and J 2 bases, leaving 17 bases between the germline ends.

The chain uses TRBV29-1 and TRBJ2-5; 8 bases fit TRBD1. Germline assignment: CDR1 SQVTM and CDR2 ANQGSEA. J was trimmed by 5 bases and V by 8 bases; bases with no gene match: 7. The CDR3 has 12 amino acids. The CDR3: CSFTGGWETQYF. In DNA, the CDR3 is TGCAGCTTTACAGGGGGTTGGGAGACCCAGTACTTC.

The CDR3 DNA sequence: TGTGCCTGGAGCGTTCCTAGAGACAGGGGGCTAAGTAGCTACACCTTC. It is translated as CAWSVPRDRGLSSYTF. V usage is TRBV30 and J usage is TRBJ1-2; 10 nucleotides line up with TRBD1. The CDR3 has 16 amino acids. Per germline, CDR1 GTSNPN and CDR2 SVGIG (reference sequence). The ends lost 3 bases at V and 9 bases at J; junction bases unmatched: 16.

The table lists this clonotype with many counts. V is TRBV7-2 and J is TRBJ1-6, with 9 bases aligning to TRBD1. Germline V gene sequence: CDR1 SGHTA, CDR2 FQGNSA. The CDR3 sequence is 16 residues long. With V trimmed by 2 bases and J by 7 bases, 6 bases remained unmatched. CDR3 nucleotides: TGTGCCAGCAGCTTAAACCGGGACAGGGCAAATTCACCCCTCCACTTT. This gives the protein CASSLNRDRANSPLHF.